This TCR beta chain was retrieved from a study of blood T cell repertoires in COVID-19. Study-level information: From the United States, Italy and Spain came samples of acute and convalescent COVID-19.

CDR3 size: 16 residues. The germline V gene has CDR1 SGDLS and CDR2 YYNGEE. The ends lost 0 bases at V and 1 base at J; junction bases unmatched: 5. Original analysis: Quantification of nucleated cells was approximated via reference gene primer amplification. Some clones are missing from TCRdb's copy, which holds only in-frame ones; the method was immunoSEQ multiplex PCR. The DNA was the basis for D and trimming; V, J and clone size are from that table. Here the sample spans roughly 230,000 clones, about 85% being singletons. The sequencing sample was made of peripheral blood. This clonotype was sampled from a middle-aged man with acute or convalescent COVID-19. The chain is built from TRBV9 and TRBJ2-3; 7 bases align to TRBD2. CDR3 amino acids: CASSVVGAGGTDTQYF. In DNA, the CDR3 is TGTGCCAGCAGCGTAGTAGGGGCGGGGGGCACAGATACGCAGTATTTT.